The 9 T cell receptor beta chains below come from one sample, sequenced in a study of CD8+ T cells in alopecia areata. The sequencing template was cDNA reverse transcribed from extracted RNA. Assay: immunoSEQ multiplex PCR; the TCRdb copy retains only in-frame clones and omits some. The sample carries 250,000 or so clones, 67% recorded once. Sequenced here: CD4+ T cells sorted from blood, sampled at week 0. These receptors were obtained from a human donor with alopecia areata.

This clone has a handful of counts. This specimen includes other DNA sequences encoding the same CDR3. The chain uses TRBV7-2 and TRBJ2-7, with D unclear. Germline loops: CDR1 SGHTA, CDR2 FQGNSA. Trimming shortened V by 3 bases and J by 0 bases, and 3 bases separated the two germline ends. This CDR3 is 12 amino acids long. This CDR3 is CASSLNSYEQYF. For the CDR3, the DNA is TGTGCCAGCAGCTTGAACTCCTACGAGCAGTACTTC.

This clone was seen a handful of times. The V and J genes are TRBV4-3 and TRBJ1-2, with 9 bases fitting TRBD1. Germline V gives CDR1 LGHNA, CDR2 YSLEER. The CDR3 extends over 15 amino acids. J was trimmed by 2 bases and V by 2 bases; bases with no gene match: 3. CDR3 in DNA: TGCGCCAGCAGCCAACCAACAGGGGGCAACTATGGCTACACCTTC. Protein: CASSQPTGGNYGYTF.

This chain connects TRBV11-2 to TRBJ2-7, with 11 positions matching TRBD2. After removal of 2 bases from V and 2 bases from J, the junction contained 11 bases not matched to a gene. Per the germline V gene, CDR1 is SGHAT and CDR2 is FQNNGV. This CDR3 region has 18 residues. The chain's CDR3 is CASSLSTSGGTPTYEQYF. Here the CDR3 DNA reads TGTGCCAGCAGCTTAAGCACTAGCGGGGGCACCCCTACCTACGAGCAGTACTTC. The variable domain in full, with the rest retrieved from reference TRBV11-2 and TRBJ2-7, is EAGVAQSPRYKIIEKRQSVAFWCNPISGHATLYWYQQILGQGPKLLIQFQNNGVVDDSQLPKDRFSAERLKGVDSTLKIQPAKLEDSAVYLCASSLSTSGGTPTYEQYFGPGTRLTVT.

V and J are TRBV7-9 and TRBJ1-4; D gene unclear. The V and J ends lost 2 bases and 6 bases respectively, with 10 bases between them. CDR1 and CDR2 (germline): SEHNR, FQNEAQ (reference sequence). This CDR3 has 14 amino acids. CDR3 loop: CASSLRIKDEKLFF. CDR3 coding DNA: TGTGCCAGCAGCTTAAGGATAAAGGATGAAAAACTGTTTTTT.

A few counts support this clone. J is TRBJ2-3 and V is TRBV5-1; D gene uncertain. The CDR3 sequence is 14 residues long. The V end was cut by 2 bases, the J end by 2 bases, with 9 bases between. Germline CDR1 SGHRS, CDR2 YFSETQ. The CDR3 DNA reads as TGCGCCAGCAGCTTCTCCGTTGACACAGATACGCAGTATTTT. Encoded protein: CASSFSVDTDTQYF.

The CDR3 coding sequence is TGTGCCAGCAGCGTAGGTCCGGTTAACTATGGCTACACCTTC. It specifies CASSVGPVNYGYTF. The V gene is TRBV9, the J gene TRBJ1-2; no firm D call. This CDR3 has 14 amino acids. With 0 bases removed from V and 1 base from J, the gap between germline ends came to 7 bases. Looked up from germline, CDR1 is SGDLS and CDR2 is YYNGEE.

This chain connects TRBV7-3 to TRBJ2-3, with TRBD1 identical over 8 bases. V was pared by 5 bases and J by 9 bases, with 10 bases of the junction left unmatched. Germline CDR1 and CDR2: SGHTA and FQGTGA. The CDR3 sequence is 14 residues long. In DNA form, the CDR3 reads TGTGCCAGCAGCCCGCAGGGGGCCGCAGCCACGCAGTATTTT. This sequence encodes CASSPQGAAATQYF.

This clone was counted a single time. V and J are TRBV9 and TRBJ1-5; no firm D call. Germline V gene data show CDR1 as SGDLS and CDR2 as YYNGEE. This CDR3 spans 13 amino acids. V dropped 0 bases and J dropped 4 bases, with 5 bases sitting between them. The CDR3 protein is CASSVGENQPQHF. DNA for the CDR3: TGTGCCAGCAGCGTAGGGGAGAATCAGCCCCAGCATTTT.

The rearrangement links TRBV29-1 to TRBJ1-2; 9 bases line up with TRBD1. J gave up 2 bases and V 7 bases, and 8 bases lay outside the gene matches. This CDR3 region has 14 residues. CDR1 is SQVTM, CDR2 ANQGSEA, per germline. In DNA, the CDR3 is TGCAGCGCGGAAGCGGGACAGGGAAACTATGGCTACACCTTC. Translation gives CSAEAGQGNYGYTF.